This T cell receptor beta chain was sequenced for a study of CXCR3-negative and CXCR3-positive naive CD8 T cells (dated by TCRdb to between 2018 and 2021). Context from the whole study: In total, approximately 140 million TRB reads were obtained, or roughly 1.5 +/- 0.3 million reads per library. Naive subsets from about five donors and memory cells from 3 donors were included in the TRBV-TRBJ cluster analysis. The diversity and physicochemical repertoire analyses included fewer than twelve donors pooled from two independent experiments. Overall results and qualifications from the work: Freshly isolated PBMCs were used for most assays because CXCR3 expression went down partially after cryopreservation. Repertoire diversity was comparably high in both naive subsets but much lower in memory CD8+ T cells. Similar TRBV-TRBJ usage was shown by naive CXCR3-negative and CXCR3-positive cells from the same donor, whereas distinct patterns were shown by memory cells. Compared with CXCR3-negative naive cells, CXCR3-positive naive cells had TRB CDR3s with higher hydrophobicity (lower Kidera factor 4), lower energy, and higher strength and volume indices. Because surface CD5, which is linked to self-reactivity in mice, was comparable between the naive subsets, TCR interaction strength was also inferred from TRB CDR3 physicochemical properties.

Each CD8+ T cell subset was flow-sorted in triplicate, and 300,000 or so cells per subset were placed directly into RLT lysis buffer. Naive CD8+ T cells were defined stringently as CD45RO-CCR7+CD27+CD95- to exclude memory contaminants. Peripheral blood mononuclear cells were isolated from buffy coats using standard density gradient centrifugation. A FACSAria III was used to flow-sort naive CD8+ T cells into CXCR3-negative and CXCR3-positive populations. Total RNA was extracted from sorted cells with an RNeasy Mini Kit. Note on this clonotype: Its binding antigen is unknown.

Via the germline V gene (reference sequence), CDR1 is MNHEY and CDR2 SMNVEV. Reading from cysteine to phenylalanine, the CDR3 counts 12 amino acids. No DNA sequence is on record. These reads were obtained on a NextSeq 550. The Human TCR Profiling Kit (MiLaboratory) was used to prepare UMI-labeled 5' RACE TRB cDNA libraries. cDNA synthesis used the entire amount of extracted RNA, and PCR amplification then used the entire amount of cDNA produced. Libraries were prepared in parallel with an identical number of PCR cycles. Under the source paper's analysis protocol: With a requirement of at least two reads per UMI, MIGEC and MiXCR extracted about 50,000 +/- 10,000 unique UMI-labeled TRB cDNA molecules per library. Each library averaged around 40,000 +/- 10,000 functional in-frame TRB CDR3 nucleotide clonotypes without stop codons. Diversity metrics, including normalized Shannon-Wiener and Chao1, were computed in VDJtools after downsampling to 5000 UMI-labeled TRB molecules per sample. Clonotype-size-weighted physicochemical properties of the central five CDR3 residues (interaction energy, strength, volume and Kidera factor 4) were computed in VDJtools. The reads were reprocessed in TCRdb, with one entry per CDR3 protein sequence and no accompanying DNA. The V and J calls, along with clone size, are taken from TCRdb and not from the paper's own processing. For this sample, the table gives under 150,000 distinct CDR3 sequences. Roughly 0.27% of the sample is in the top ten clones.

The chain is assembled from TRBV27 and TRBJ2-2. The sequence was obtained from a human donor in good health. Some clones in this sample may be carry-over from other donors' samples. The source material was naive CXCR3+ CD8+ T cells from blood. The cell subset or site label corresponds to: CD45RO-CCR7+CD27+CD95- naive CD8+ T cells expressing CXCR3 (TNR3+). The CDR3 protein sequence reads: CASSYVTGELFF.